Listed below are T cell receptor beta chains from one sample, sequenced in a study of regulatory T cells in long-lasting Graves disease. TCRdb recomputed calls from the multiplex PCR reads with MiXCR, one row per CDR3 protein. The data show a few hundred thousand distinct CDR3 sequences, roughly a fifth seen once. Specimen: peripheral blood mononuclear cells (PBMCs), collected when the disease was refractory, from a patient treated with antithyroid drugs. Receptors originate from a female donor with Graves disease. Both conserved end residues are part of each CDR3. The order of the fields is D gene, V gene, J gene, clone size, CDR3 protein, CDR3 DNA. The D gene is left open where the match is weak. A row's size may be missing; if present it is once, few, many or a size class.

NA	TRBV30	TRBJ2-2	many	CAWSDGTGELFF	TGTGCCTGGAGTGATGGAACCGGGGAGCTGTTTTTT
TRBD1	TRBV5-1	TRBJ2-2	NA	CASSRTGAPTGELFF	TGCGCCAGCAGCAGGACAGGGGCCCCCACCGGGGAGCTGTTTTTT
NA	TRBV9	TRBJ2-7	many	CASSGEVAYEQYF	TGTGCCAGCAGCGGCGAGGTGGCCTACGAGCAGTACTTC
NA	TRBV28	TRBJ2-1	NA	CASSSTVDEQFF	TGTGCCAGCAGTTCCACAGTCGATGAGCAGTTCTTC
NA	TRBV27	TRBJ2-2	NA	CASSLEAAKGGELFF	TGTGCCAGCAGTTTAGAGGCCGCTAAGGGCGGGGAGCTGTTTTTT
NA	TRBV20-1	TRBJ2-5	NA	CSARDHVGGQGTQYF	TGCAGTGCTAGAGATCATGTGGGGGGGCAGGGGACCCAGTACTTC
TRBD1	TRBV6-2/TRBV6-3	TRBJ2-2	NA	CASRKAGTGPSGELFF	TGTGCCAGCAGGAAAGCCGGGACAGGGCCATCCGGGGAGCTGTTTTTT
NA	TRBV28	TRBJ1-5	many	CASSSWATANQPQHF	TGTGCCAGCAGTTCTTGGGCAACAGCGAATCAGCCCCAGCATTTT
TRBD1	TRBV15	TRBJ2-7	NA	CATGQGYGEQYF	TGTGCCACAGGACAGGGGTACGGCGAGCAGTACTTC
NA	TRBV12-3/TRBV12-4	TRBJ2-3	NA	CASSLAGVGVDTQYF	TGTGCCAGCAGTTTAGCGGGAGTGGGTGTAGATACGCAGTATTTT
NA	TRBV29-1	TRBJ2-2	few	CSVQGTLNTGELFF	TGCAGCGTTCAGGGGACCCTGAACACCGGGGAGCTGTTTTTT
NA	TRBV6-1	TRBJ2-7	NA	CASNSKWGLDEQYF	TGTGCCAGCAATTCCAAATGGGGATTAGACGAGCAGTACTTC
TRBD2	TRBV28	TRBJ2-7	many	CASSLPTSGRRNEQYF	TGTGCCAGCAGTTTACCGACTAGCGGGAGGAGGAACGAGCAGTACTTC
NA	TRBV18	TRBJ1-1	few	CASSPRKQTEAFF	TGTGCCAGCTCACCTCGTAAACAGACTGAAGCTTTCTTT
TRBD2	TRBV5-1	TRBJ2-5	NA	CASGNSGRAGETQYF	TGCGCCAGCGGAAATAGCGGGAGGGCCGGAGAGACCCAGTACTTC
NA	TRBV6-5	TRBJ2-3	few	CASSYSFRLDTDTQYF	TGTGCCAGCAGTTACTCGTTCAGGCTGGATACAGATACGCAGTATTTT
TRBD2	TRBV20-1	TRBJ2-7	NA	CSARTSGRSEQYF	TGCAGTGCTAGAACTAGCGGGAGGTCCGAGCAGTACTTC
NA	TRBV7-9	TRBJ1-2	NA	CASSSTGRPNYGYTF	TGTGCCAGCAGCTCGACAGGCCGACCTAACTATGGCTACACCTTC
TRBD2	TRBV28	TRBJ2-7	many	CASSNGLAGAYEQYF	TGTGCCAGCAGTAATGGACTAGCGGGAGCCTACGAGCAGTACTTC
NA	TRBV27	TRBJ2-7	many	CASSPPSYEQYF	TGTGCCAGCAGCCCCCCCTCCTACGAGCAGTACTTC
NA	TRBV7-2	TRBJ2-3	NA	CASSTHRDTDTQYF	TGTGCCAGCAGCACCCACCGAGACACAGATACGCAGTATTTT
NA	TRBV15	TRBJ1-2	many	CATSRAAGQGDGYTF	TGTGCCACCAGCAGAGCAGCAGGGCAGGGAGATGGCTACACCTTC
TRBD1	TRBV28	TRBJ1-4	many	CASSRDRINEKLFF	TGTGCCAGCAGTCGGGACAGGATAAATGAAAAACTGTTTTTT
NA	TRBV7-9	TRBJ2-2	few	CASSPTRGDTGELFF	TGTGCCAGCAGCCCCACGAGGGGGGACACCGGGGAGCTGTTTTTT
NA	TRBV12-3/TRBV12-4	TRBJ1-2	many	CASTPLGAYGYTF	TGTGCCAGCACCCCCCTCGGGGCCTATGGCTACACCTTC
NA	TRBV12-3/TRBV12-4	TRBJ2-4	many	CASSPITSAKNIQYF	TGTGCCAGCAGTCCCATCACCTCAGCCAAAAACATTCAGTACTTC
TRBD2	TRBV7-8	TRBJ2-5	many	CASSLARYVAGRVQETQYF	TGTGCCAGCAGCTTAGCGCGTTACGTAGCGGGGCGGGTGCAAGAGACCCAGTACTTC
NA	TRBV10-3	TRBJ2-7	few	CAISGDVTYEQYF	TGTGCCATCAGTGGAGACGTCACCTACGAGCAGTACTTC
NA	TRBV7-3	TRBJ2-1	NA	CASSLTADHEQFF	TGTGCCAGCAGCTTAACCGCGGACCATGAGCAGTTCTTC
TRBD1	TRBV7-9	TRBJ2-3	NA	CATTGVDTQYF	TGTGCCACCACAGGGGTAGATACGCAGTATTTT